The 29 T cell receptor beta chains reported below all come from one sample, sequenced in a study of cytomegalovirus exposure and HLA in healthy donors. Both 60 Vbeta primers and 13 Jbeta primers went into the PCR. Assay used: immunoSEQ multiplex PCR; TCRdb lists only in-frame clones, some missing. This sample contains 90,000 to 120,000 clones. Sequences were obtained from PBMCs. These receptors all stem from a man in his fifties in good health and CMV-seronegative.

For this clone: Compared with germline, one end of the junction differs, possibly owing to a read error. The CDR3 loop is CASRTRGRNQPQHF. In DNA form, the CDR3 reads TGTGCCAGCAGAACCCGAGGGCGCAACCAGCCCCAGCATTTT. The chain couples TRBV5-8 to TRBJ1-5, with unresolved D. The CDR3 has 14 amino acids. The germline gives CDR1 SGHTS, CDR2 YDEGEE.

The chain combines TRBV7-2 with TRBJ2-3; perhaps TRBD1 as D (7 bases). The CDR3 runs 17 residues. CDR1 is SGHTA, CDR2 FQGNSA, per germline. V lost 1 base and J 7 bases, leaving 21 bases between the germline ends. The CDR3 DNA follows: TGTGCCAGCAGCTTAGAAGGAGGGGGCAGATACAGATATACGCAGTATTTT. Its protein product is CASSLEGGGRYRYTQYF.

J is TRBJ2-7 and V is TRBV6-1; 8 bases fit TRBD2. The germline V gene encodes CDR1 MNHNS and CDR2 SASEGT. There are 15 residues in the CDR3. V was pared by 3 bases and J by 0 bases, with 4 bases of the junction left unmatched. As DNA, the CDR3 is TGTGCCAGCAGTGAGGCGGGGGGCGGCTCCTACGAGCAGTACTTC. Amino acid sequence: CASSEAGGGSYEQYF.

The chain uses TRBV7-9 and TRBJ2-3, with a possible D match to TRBD1 (5 bases). Germline CDR1 reads SEHNR; CDR2 reads FQNEAQ (reference sequence). V dropped 4 bases and J dropped 7 bases, with 15 bases sitting between them. The CDR3 is 14 amino acids. The CDR3 coding sequence is TGTGCCAGCAGCTCCAGGGTGTCCACGAATACGCAGTATTTT. This translates into CASSSRVSTNTQYF.

The chain employs TRBV7-2 and TRBJ1-2, with 8 bases aligning to TRBD1. Looked up from germline, CDR1 is SGHTA and CDR2 is FQGNSA. V was pared by 5 bases and J by 5 bases, with 10 bases of the junction left unmatched. This CDR3 is built from 15 residues. The CDR3 spells CASSRDRGLPYGYTF. CDR3 in DNA: TGTGCCAGCAGCAGAGACAGGGGACTCCCTTATGGCTACACCTTC. Drawing the rest from reference TRBV7-2 and TRBJ1-2, the complete variable domain is GAGVSQSPSNKVTEKGKDVELRCDPISGHTALYWYRQSLGQGLEFLIYFQGNSAPDKSGLPSDRFSAERTGGSVSTLTIQRTQQEDSAVYLCASSRDRGLPYGYTFGSGTRLTVV.

The rearrangement joins TRBV30 to TRBJ1-2; D not certain. This CDR3 is 11 amino acids long. Germline V CDR1 and CDR2: GTSNPN, SVGIG (reference sequence). As DNA, the CDR3 is TGTGTGGCAGGATCTAACTATGGCTACACCTTC. This translates into CVAGSNYGYTF.

The gene calls are TRBV6-5 and TRBJ1-1; a weak D match, TRBD1 (6 bases). Trimming cost V 4 bases and J 4 bases, with 19 bases left between them. The CDR3 runs 16 residues. The germline CDR1 and CDR2 sequences are MNHEY and SVGAGI. The CDR3 loop reads CASSSTARGRSTEAFF. The CDR3 nucleotides read TGTGCCAGCAGTTCCACCGCCAGGGGCAGGAGCACTGAAGCTTTCTTT.

This rearrangement joins TRBV5-1 to TRBJ1-4; D unresolved. V shed 7 bases and J shed 4 bases, with 14 bases lying between them. This CDR3 has 14 residues. Germline CDR1 and CDR2: SGHRS and YFSETQ. The CDR3 DNA follows: TGCGCCAGCGGTAGTGAGGGCCTTAATGAAAAACTGTTTTTT. This translates into CASGSEGLNEKLFF.

The V and J genes are TRBV4-1 and TRBJ1-5; D not certain. V lost 1 base to trimming and J lost 4 bases, with 8 bases between them. Germline V gene sequence: CDR1 MGHRA, CDR2 YSYEKL. The CDR3 is 14 residues long. The CDR3 region is CASSQGHPNQPQHF. The CDR3, as DNA: TGCGCCAGCAGCCAAGGACACCCGAATCAGCCCCAGCATTTT.

The chain employs TRBV6-1 and TRBJ1-5; TRBD1 matches 9 bases. This CDR3 has 15 amino acids. V lost 7 bases, J lost 3 bases, and 7 bases stayed unmatched. Germline assignment: CDR1 MNHNS and CDR2 SASEGT. The CDR3 spells CASTATGGINQPQHF. The CDR3, as DNA: TGTGCCAGCACCGCGACAGGGGGAATCAATCAGCCCCAGCATTTT.

The chain has TRBV4-1 and TRBJ2-7, with D maybe TRBD1 (5 bases). Germline V gives CDR1 MGHRA, CDR2 YSYEKL. The V and J ends lost 4 bases and 2 bases respectively, with 15 bases between them. CDR3 length: 15 residues. CDR3 in amino acids: CASSRDKGKTYEQYF. The CDR3 DNA reads TGCGCCAGCAGCCGAGACAAGGGGAAAACCTACGAGCAGTACTTC.

The chain joins TRBV11-1 to TRBJ2-7, with unresolved D. V was clipped by 5 bases and J by 0 bases, with 5 bases between them. Germline loops: CDR1 SGHAT, CDR2 FQDESV (reference sequence). The CDR3 extends over 12 amino acids. CDR3 bases: TGTGCCAGCAGCCAGGCCTCCTACGAGCAGTACTTC. Translating gives CASSQASYEQYF.

This chain links TRBV9 with TRBJ2-7; the match to TRBD1 covers 9 bases. Germline V gene data show CDR1 as SGDLS and CDR2 as YYNGEE. The CDR3 loop spans 14 amino acids. J gave up 3 bases and V 3 bases, and 4 bases lay outside the gene matches. Here the CDR3 DNA reads TGTGCCAGCAGCGCGGGACAGGGAAACTACGAGCAGTACTTC. Encoded protein: CASSAGQGNYEQYF.

This chain uses TRBV9 with TRBJ1-2; 10 nucleotides align to TRBD1. Germline V gives CDR1 SGDLS, CDR2 YYNGEE. The CDR3 extends over 15 amino acids. With V trimmed by 4 bases and J by 4 bases, 7 bases remained unmatched. The chain's CDR3 is CASSPGTGVGYGYTF. In nucleotides, the CDR3 is TGTGCCAGCAGCCCCGGGACAGGGGTTGGCTATGGCTACACCTTC.

The CDR3 DNA reads TGTGCCAGCAACCTTTGGGGGCCCACCGGGGAGCTGTTTTTT. Residues: CASNLWGPTGELFF. This sequence joins TRBV27 and TRBJ2-2; D is perhaps TRBD1 (6 bases). CDR1 is MNHEY, CDR2 SMNVEV, per germline (reference sequence). This CDR3 contains 14 residues. V was trimmed by 7 bases and J by 4 bases, leaving 13 bases between them.

The V gene is TRBV9, the J gene TRBJ2-3; D unclear. The germline V gene encodes CDR1 SGDLS and CDR2 YYNGEE. Trimming removed 0 bases at V and 3 bases at J, with 8 bases between. The CDR3 spans 14 residues. The CDR3 region has the DNA TGTGCCAGCAGCGTAGCGGGTAATACAGATACGCAGTATTTT. Amino acid sequence: CASSVAGNTDTQYF.

J is TRBJ1-4 and V is TRBV5-4; the match to TRBD1 covers 8 bases. The V gene's germline CDR1 is SGHNT and CDR2 YYREEE (reference sequence). The CDR3 runs to 17 residues. J lost 8 bases, V lost 4 bases, and 16 bases had no gene match. The CDR3 is CASSADAGQGRWEKLFF. The CDR3 bases are TGTGCCAGCAGCGCCGACGCAGGACAGGGTCGGTGGGAAAAACTGTTTTTT.

This rearrangement joins TRBV4-1 to TRBJ2-1, with 7 bases matching TRBD1. This CDR3 comprises 16 residues. The junction had 7 bases not matched to a gene; V was cut back by 0 bases and J by 5 bases. Germline loops: CDR1 MGHRA, CDR2 YSYEKL. The CDR3: CASSQEFYRGHNEQFF. CDR3 nucleotides: TGCGCCAGCAGCCAAGAGTTTTACAGGGGCCACAATGAGCAGTTCTTC.

The chain recombines TRBV11-2 with TRBJ1-1; D uncertain. Germline V lookup: CDR1 SGHAT, CDR2 FQNNGV. The CDR3 has 12 amino acids. V was shortened by 5 bases and J by 5 bases, with 9 bases between the two germline ends. The CDR3 loop is CASSPLGTEAFF. The CDR3 DNA sequence: TGTGCCAGCAGCCCCCTCGGGACTGAAGCTTTCTTT.

V and J are TRBV7-8 and TRBJ1-5, with D possibly matching TRBD1 (6 bases). The length of the CDR3 is 17 residues. V was cut by 5 bases and J by 2 bases, with 19 bases left in between. Germline V gene sequence: CDR1 SGHVS, CDR2 FQNEAQ. The CDR3 reads CASSHPGGAGGNQPQHF. The CDR3 DNA reads TGTGCCAGCAGCCATCCTGGGGGGGCAGGCGGCAATCAGCCCCAGCATTTT. The whole variable domain, remainder taken from reference TRBV7-8 and TRBJ1-5, is GAGVSQSPRYKVAKRGQDVALRCDPISGHVSLFWYQQALGQGPEFLTYFQNEAQLDKSGLPSDRFFAERPEGSVSTLKIQRTQQEDSAVYLCASSHPGGAGGNQPQHFGDGTRLSIL.

V and J are TRBV9 and TRBJ2-4, with D tentatively TRBD1 (6 bases). There are 15 residues in the CDR3. Deletions cut 4 bases from V and 8 bases from J, with 19 bases between. Germline assignment: CDR1 SGDLS and CDR2 YYNGEE. As DNA, the CDR3 is TGTGCCAGCAGCCCTTCGCGAGGGGGACGGGACATTCAGTACTTC. Encoded protein: CASSPSRGGRDIQYF.

This rearrangement joins TRBV7-3 to TRBJ2-7; 9 bases are a match to TRBD1. The V and J ends lost 5 bases and 3 bases, in that order; junction bases with no gene match: 8. The CDR3 spans 15 residues. Germline assignment: CDR1 SGHTA and CDR2 FQGTGA. As DNA, the CDR3 is TGTGCCAGCAGCAGGCAGAGGGACAGGGACTACGAGCAGTACTTC. The encoded protein is CASSRQRDRDYEQYF.

The chain is built from TRBV7-9 and TRBJ1-1; 7 nucleotides align to TRBD1. The CDR3 loop spans 17 amino acids. The germline V gene encodes CDR1 SEHNR and CDR2 FQNEAQ (reference sequence). J lost 1 base, V lost 2 bases, and 10 bases had no gene match. CDR3 sequence: CASSLRGHLVENTEAFF. Here the CDR3 DNA reads TGTGCCAGCAGCTTAAGGGGGCACCTGGTCGAGAACACTGAAGCTTTCTTT.

This sequence joins TRBV7-8 and TRBJ2-4, with no clear D. V was clipped by 5 bases and J by 0 bases, with 14 bases between them. The CDR3 contains 16 residues. The germline V gene encodes CDR1 SGHVS and CDR2 FQNEAQ. The CDR3 spells CASSAGPLIAKNIQYF. The CDR3 DNA reads as TGTGCCAGCAGCGCCGGTCCACTGATAGCCAAAAACATTCAGTACTTC.

The CDR3 DNA follows: TGTGCCAGTAGTATTCCATCATACACCGGGGAGCTGTTTTTT. This codes for CASSIPSYTGELFF. The chain combines TRBV19 with TRBJ2-2; D is unresolved. The CDR3 loop spans 14 amino acids. CDR1 and CDR2 from the germline V gene are LNHDA and SQIVND (reference sequence). V was pared by 3 bases and J by 3 bases, with 8 bases between. Full variable domain (remainder filled in from reference TRBV19 and TRBJ2-2): DGGITQSPKYLFRKEGQNVTLSCEQNLNHDAMYWYRQDPGQGLRLIYYSQIVNDFQKGDIAEGYSVSREKKESFPLTVTSAQKNPTAFYLCASSIPSYTGELFFGEGSRLTVL.

V and J are TRBV11-2 and TRBJ2-7; no clear D gene. V lost 1 base, J lost 3 bases, and 7 bases lay in between. Germline V gene sequence: CDR1 SGHAT, CDR2 FQNNGV. This CDR3 spans 13 amino acids. CDR3 nucleotides: TGTGCCAGCAGCTTAGCCCTAGGCTACGAGCAGTACTTC. It codes for CASSLALGYEQYF.

CDR3 loop: CASSLGAGTGVGYGYTF. The CDR3 nucleotides read TGCGCCAGCAGCTTGGGTGCTGGGACAGGGGTTGGCTATGGCTACACCTTC. The chain uses TRBV5-1 and TRBJ1-2; 10 bases match TRBD1. Germline CDR1 reads SGHRS; CDR2 reads YFSETQ. The V segment lost 0 bases and the J segment 4 bases; nucleotides outside the gene matches: 9. This CDR3 contains 17 residues. The whole variable domain, filled in from reference TRBV5-1 and TRBJ1-2, reads KAGVTQTPRYLIKTRGQQVTLSCSPISGHRSVSWYQQTPGQGLQFLFEYFSETQRNKGNFPGRFSGRQFSNSRSEMNVSTLELGDSALYLCASSLGAGTGVGYGYTFGSGTRLTVV.

On this clone itself: Other DNA sequences within the sample encode an identical CDR3. The rearrangement uses TRBV7-9 and TRBJ2-3; 14 nucleotides agree with TRBD2. The junction had 2 bases not matched to a gene; V was cut back by 5 bases and J by 1 base. The CDR3 covers 16 residues. Germline V CDR1 and CDR2: SEHNR, FQNEAQ (reference sequence). Here the CDR3 reads CASSPGLAGGTDTQYF. The CDR3 nucleotides are TGTGCCAGCAGCCCGGGACTAGCGGGGGGCACAGATACGCAGTATTTT.

Note on this clone: Lacking the conserved final phenylalanine or tryptophan, this CDR3 likely reflects a read error. This chain links TRBV7-2 with TRBJ2-7; D not resolved. V was cut by 5 bases and J by 2 bases, with 7 bases left in between. The CDR3 runs 12 residues. The V gene's germline CDR1 is SGHTA and CDR2 FQGNSA. The CDR3 DNA sequence: TGTGCCAGCAGCCTGAGCGCCTACGAGCAGTACCTC. Residues: CASSLSAYEQYL.